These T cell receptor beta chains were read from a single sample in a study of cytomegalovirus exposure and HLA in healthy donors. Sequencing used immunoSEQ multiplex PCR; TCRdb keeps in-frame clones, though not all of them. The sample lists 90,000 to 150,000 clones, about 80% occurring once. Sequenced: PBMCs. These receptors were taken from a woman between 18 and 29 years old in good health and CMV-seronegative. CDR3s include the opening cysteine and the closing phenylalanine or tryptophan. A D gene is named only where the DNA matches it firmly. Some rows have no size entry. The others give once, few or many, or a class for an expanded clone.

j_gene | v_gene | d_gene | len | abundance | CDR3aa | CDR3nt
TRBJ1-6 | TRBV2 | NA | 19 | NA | CASSPSTFTGSTYNSPLHF | TGTGCCAGCAGTCCTTCCACCTTCACAGGGTCTACCTATAATTCACCCCTCCACTTT
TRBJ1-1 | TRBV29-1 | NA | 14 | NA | CSVEVGELDTEAFF | TGCAGCGTTGAAGTCGGGGAGCTGGACACTGAAGCTTTCTTT
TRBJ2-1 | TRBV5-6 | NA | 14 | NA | CASSLALASNEQFF | TGTGCCAGCAGCTTGGCTTTGGCTTCCAATGAGCAGTTCTTC
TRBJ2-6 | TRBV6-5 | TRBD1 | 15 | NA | CASRPDRGRANVLTF | TGTGCCAGCAGGCCCGACAGGGGAAGGGCCAACGTCCTGACTTTC
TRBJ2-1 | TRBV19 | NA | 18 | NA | CASSSRSGSDPIYNEQFF | TGTGCCAGTAGTTCTCGGTCCGGTAGCGACCCTATCTACAATGAGCAGTTCTTC
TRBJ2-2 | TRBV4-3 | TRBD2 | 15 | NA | CASSLLGLDSGELFF | TGCGCCAGCAGCCTCCTCGGACTAGATTCCGGGGAGCTGTTTTTT
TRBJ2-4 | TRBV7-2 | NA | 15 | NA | CASSLDPGIKNIQYF | TGTGCCAGCAGCTTAGATCCAGGGATCAAAAACATTCAGTACTTC
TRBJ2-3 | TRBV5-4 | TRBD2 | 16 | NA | CASSSGRGANTDTQYF | TGTGCCAGCAGCTCTGGGCGGGGGGCCAACACAGATACGCAGTATTTT
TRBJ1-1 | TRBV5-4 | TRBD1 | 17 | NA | CASSYDGDRFPTAEAFF | TGTGCCAGCAGTTACGATGGGGACAGGTTTCCAACTGCTGAAGCTTTCTTT
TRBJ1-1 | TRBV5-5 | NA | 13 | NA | CATEGRSNTEAFF | TGTGCCACCGAGGGGAGGTCTAACACTGAAGCTTTCTTT
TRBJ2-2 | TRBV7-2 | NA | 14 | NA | CASSLVRASGELFF | TGTGCCAGCAGCTTAGTAAGAGCAAGCGGGGAGCTGTTTTTT
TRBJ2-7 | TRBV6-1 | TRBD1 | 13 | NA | CATTGGGRDEQYF | TGTGCCACCACAGGGGGCGGAAGAGACGAGCAGTACTTC
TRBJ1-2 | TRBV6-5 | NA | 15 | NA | CASSYSISTGHGYTF | TGTGCCAGCAGTTACTCGATTTCAACAGGTCATGGCTACACCTTC
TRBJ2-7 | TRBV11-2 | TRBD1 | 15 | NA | CASSWRDRAAYEQYF | TGTGCCAGCAGCTGGAGGGACAGGGCTGCCTACGAGCAGTACTTC
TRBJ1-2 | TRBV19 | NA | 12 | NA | CASSQGHFGYTF | TGTGCCAGTAGTCAAGGACACTTTGGCTACACCTTC
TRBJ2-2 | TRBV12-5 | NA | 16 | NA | CASGLGSGKFTGELFF | TGTGCTAGTGGTTTGGGTTCGGGGAAGTTCACCGGGGAGCTGTTTTTT
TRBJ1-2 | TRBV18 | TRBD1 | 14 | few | CASSPRTGDYGYTF | TGTGCCAGCTCACCACGGACAGGAGACTATGGCTACACCTTC
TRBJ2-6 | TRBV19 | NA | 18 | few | CASTLQAGRLSGANVLTF | TGTGCCAGTACCCTTCAGGCGGGGAGGCTCTCTGGGGCCAACGTCCTGACTTTC
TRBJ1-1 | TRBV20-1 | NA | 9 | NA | CSALPKAFF | TGCAGTGCACTCCCAAAAGCTTTCTTT
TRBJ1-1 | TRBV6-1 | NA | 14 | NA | CASSEDWKGDEAFF | TGTGCCAGCAGTGAAGACTGGAAGGGGGATGAAGCTTTCTTT
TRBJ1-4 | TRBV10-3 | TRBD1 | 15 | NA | CATRDRGQANEKLFF | TGTGCCACCAGGGACCGGGGACAGGCTAATGAAAAACTGTTTTTT
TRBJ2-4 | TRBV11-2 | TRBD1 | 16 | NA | CASSPWTGGKGNIQYF | TGTGCCAGCAGCCCCTGGACAGGGGGAAAGGGAAACATTCAGTACTTC
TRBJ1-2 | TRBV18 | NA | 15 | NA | CASSPPSLGEVGYTF | TGTGCCAGCTCACCACCTTCCCTAGGGGAGGTTGGCTACACCTTC
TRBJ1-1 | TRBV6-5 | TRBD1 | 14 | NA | CASRSGTGDTEAFF | TGTGCCAGCAGATCCGGGACAGGGGACACTGAAGCTTTCTTT
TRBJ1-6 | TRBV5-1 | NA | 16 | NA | CASSGGRGTGNSPLHF | TGCGCCAGCAGCGGAGGCCGTGGCACGGGGAATTCACCCCTCCACTTT
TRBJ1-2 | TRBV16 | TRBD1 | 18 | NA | CASSPWATRTGSRYGYTF | TGTGCCAGCAGCCCCTGGGCAACCAGGACAGGGAGTAGGTATGGCTACACCTTC
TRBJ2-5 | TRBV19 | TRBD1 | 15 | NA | CASSIDRTGLETQYF | TGTGCCAGTAGTATAGATCGGACAGGACTGGAGACCCAGTACTTC
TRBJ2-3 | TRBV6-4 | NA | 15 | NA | CASSGQASSTDTQYF | TGTGCCAGCAGTGGCCAGGCCTCTAGCACAGATACGCAGTATTTT
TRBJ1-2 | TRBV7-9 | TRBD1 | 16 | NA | CASSFAGTGDTYGYTF | TGTGCCAGCAGCTTCGCGGGGACAGGGGATACATATGGCTACACCTTC
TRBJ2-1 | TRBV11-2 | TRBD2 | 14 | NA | CASRLAGGVYEQFF | TGTGCCAGCAGGCTAGCGGGGGGGGTCTATGAGCAGTTCTTC
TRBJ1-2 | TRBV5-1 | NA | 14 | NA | CASSLEHRDYGYTF | TGCGCCAGCAGCTTGGAGCACAGGGACTATGGCTACACCTTC
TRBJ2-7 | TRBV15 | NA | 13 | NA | CATSRSTPYEQYF | TGTGCCACCAGCAGATCCACTCCCTACGAGCAGTACTTC
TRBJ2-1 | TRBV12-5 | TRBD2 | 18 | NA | CASGLAPGTSGKGDEQFF | TGTGCTAGTGGTTTGGCCCCCGGGACTAGCGGGAAAGGCGATGAGCAGTTCTTC
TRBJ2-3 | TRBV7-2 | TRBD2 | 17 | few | CASSLLRLAGGRDTQYF | TGTGCCAGCAGCTTACTTCGACTAGCGGGGGGCAGGGATACGCAGTATTTT
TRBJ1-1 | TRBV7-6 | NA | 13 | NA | CASSQTGNDEAFF | TGTGCCAGCAGCCAAACAGGGAACGATGAAGCTTTCTTT
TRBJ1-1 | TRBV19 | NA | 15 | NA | CASSTPGGTGTEAFF | TGTGCCAGTAGTACCCCGGGGGGAACTGGTACTGAAGCTTTCTTT
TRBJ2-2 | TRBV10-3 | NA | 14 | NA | CALRGTSVAGELFF | TGTGCCCTCAGGGGAACTAGCGTGGCCGGGGAGCTGTTTTTT
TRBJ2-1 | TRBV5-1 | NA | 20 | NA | CASSLLNLRGSERVMNEQFF | TGCGCCAGCAGCTTGTTGAATTTGCGCGGTTCCGAGCGGGTGATGAATGAGCAGTTCTTC
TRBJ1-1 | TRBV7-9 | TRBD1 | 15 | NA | CASSSPGQKTLEAFF | TGTGCCAGCAGCTCACCGGGACAGAAAACCCTTGAAGCTTTCTTT
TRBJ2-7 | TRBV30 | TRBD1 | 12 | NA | CAWGRTGSEQYF | TGTGCCTGGGGACGGACAGGGTCCGAGCAGTACTTC
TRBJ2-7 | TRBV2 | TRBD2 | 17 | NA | CASSDWGAGGNPYEQYF | TGTGCCAGCAGTGACTGGGGAGCGGGGGGGAATCCCTACGAGCAGTACTTC
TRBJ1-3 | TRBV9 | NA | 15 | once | CASSPRQRSGNTIYF | TGTGCCAGCAGCCCGAGGCAGCGCTCTGGAAACACCATATATTTT
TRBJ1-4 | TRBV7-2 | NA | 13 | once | CASSFAGGEKLFF | TGTGCCAGCAGCTTCGCGGGCGGTGAAAAACTGTTTTTT
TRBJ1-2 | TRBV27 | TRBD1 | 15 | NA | CASTRTGGSVGGYTF | TGTGCCAGCACCCGGACAGGGGGCTCAGTTGGCGGCTACACCTTC
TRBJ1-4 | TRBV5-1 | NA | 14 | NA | CASSRGATNEKLFF | TGCGCCAGCAGCCGTGGGGCTACTAATGAAAAACTGTTTTTT